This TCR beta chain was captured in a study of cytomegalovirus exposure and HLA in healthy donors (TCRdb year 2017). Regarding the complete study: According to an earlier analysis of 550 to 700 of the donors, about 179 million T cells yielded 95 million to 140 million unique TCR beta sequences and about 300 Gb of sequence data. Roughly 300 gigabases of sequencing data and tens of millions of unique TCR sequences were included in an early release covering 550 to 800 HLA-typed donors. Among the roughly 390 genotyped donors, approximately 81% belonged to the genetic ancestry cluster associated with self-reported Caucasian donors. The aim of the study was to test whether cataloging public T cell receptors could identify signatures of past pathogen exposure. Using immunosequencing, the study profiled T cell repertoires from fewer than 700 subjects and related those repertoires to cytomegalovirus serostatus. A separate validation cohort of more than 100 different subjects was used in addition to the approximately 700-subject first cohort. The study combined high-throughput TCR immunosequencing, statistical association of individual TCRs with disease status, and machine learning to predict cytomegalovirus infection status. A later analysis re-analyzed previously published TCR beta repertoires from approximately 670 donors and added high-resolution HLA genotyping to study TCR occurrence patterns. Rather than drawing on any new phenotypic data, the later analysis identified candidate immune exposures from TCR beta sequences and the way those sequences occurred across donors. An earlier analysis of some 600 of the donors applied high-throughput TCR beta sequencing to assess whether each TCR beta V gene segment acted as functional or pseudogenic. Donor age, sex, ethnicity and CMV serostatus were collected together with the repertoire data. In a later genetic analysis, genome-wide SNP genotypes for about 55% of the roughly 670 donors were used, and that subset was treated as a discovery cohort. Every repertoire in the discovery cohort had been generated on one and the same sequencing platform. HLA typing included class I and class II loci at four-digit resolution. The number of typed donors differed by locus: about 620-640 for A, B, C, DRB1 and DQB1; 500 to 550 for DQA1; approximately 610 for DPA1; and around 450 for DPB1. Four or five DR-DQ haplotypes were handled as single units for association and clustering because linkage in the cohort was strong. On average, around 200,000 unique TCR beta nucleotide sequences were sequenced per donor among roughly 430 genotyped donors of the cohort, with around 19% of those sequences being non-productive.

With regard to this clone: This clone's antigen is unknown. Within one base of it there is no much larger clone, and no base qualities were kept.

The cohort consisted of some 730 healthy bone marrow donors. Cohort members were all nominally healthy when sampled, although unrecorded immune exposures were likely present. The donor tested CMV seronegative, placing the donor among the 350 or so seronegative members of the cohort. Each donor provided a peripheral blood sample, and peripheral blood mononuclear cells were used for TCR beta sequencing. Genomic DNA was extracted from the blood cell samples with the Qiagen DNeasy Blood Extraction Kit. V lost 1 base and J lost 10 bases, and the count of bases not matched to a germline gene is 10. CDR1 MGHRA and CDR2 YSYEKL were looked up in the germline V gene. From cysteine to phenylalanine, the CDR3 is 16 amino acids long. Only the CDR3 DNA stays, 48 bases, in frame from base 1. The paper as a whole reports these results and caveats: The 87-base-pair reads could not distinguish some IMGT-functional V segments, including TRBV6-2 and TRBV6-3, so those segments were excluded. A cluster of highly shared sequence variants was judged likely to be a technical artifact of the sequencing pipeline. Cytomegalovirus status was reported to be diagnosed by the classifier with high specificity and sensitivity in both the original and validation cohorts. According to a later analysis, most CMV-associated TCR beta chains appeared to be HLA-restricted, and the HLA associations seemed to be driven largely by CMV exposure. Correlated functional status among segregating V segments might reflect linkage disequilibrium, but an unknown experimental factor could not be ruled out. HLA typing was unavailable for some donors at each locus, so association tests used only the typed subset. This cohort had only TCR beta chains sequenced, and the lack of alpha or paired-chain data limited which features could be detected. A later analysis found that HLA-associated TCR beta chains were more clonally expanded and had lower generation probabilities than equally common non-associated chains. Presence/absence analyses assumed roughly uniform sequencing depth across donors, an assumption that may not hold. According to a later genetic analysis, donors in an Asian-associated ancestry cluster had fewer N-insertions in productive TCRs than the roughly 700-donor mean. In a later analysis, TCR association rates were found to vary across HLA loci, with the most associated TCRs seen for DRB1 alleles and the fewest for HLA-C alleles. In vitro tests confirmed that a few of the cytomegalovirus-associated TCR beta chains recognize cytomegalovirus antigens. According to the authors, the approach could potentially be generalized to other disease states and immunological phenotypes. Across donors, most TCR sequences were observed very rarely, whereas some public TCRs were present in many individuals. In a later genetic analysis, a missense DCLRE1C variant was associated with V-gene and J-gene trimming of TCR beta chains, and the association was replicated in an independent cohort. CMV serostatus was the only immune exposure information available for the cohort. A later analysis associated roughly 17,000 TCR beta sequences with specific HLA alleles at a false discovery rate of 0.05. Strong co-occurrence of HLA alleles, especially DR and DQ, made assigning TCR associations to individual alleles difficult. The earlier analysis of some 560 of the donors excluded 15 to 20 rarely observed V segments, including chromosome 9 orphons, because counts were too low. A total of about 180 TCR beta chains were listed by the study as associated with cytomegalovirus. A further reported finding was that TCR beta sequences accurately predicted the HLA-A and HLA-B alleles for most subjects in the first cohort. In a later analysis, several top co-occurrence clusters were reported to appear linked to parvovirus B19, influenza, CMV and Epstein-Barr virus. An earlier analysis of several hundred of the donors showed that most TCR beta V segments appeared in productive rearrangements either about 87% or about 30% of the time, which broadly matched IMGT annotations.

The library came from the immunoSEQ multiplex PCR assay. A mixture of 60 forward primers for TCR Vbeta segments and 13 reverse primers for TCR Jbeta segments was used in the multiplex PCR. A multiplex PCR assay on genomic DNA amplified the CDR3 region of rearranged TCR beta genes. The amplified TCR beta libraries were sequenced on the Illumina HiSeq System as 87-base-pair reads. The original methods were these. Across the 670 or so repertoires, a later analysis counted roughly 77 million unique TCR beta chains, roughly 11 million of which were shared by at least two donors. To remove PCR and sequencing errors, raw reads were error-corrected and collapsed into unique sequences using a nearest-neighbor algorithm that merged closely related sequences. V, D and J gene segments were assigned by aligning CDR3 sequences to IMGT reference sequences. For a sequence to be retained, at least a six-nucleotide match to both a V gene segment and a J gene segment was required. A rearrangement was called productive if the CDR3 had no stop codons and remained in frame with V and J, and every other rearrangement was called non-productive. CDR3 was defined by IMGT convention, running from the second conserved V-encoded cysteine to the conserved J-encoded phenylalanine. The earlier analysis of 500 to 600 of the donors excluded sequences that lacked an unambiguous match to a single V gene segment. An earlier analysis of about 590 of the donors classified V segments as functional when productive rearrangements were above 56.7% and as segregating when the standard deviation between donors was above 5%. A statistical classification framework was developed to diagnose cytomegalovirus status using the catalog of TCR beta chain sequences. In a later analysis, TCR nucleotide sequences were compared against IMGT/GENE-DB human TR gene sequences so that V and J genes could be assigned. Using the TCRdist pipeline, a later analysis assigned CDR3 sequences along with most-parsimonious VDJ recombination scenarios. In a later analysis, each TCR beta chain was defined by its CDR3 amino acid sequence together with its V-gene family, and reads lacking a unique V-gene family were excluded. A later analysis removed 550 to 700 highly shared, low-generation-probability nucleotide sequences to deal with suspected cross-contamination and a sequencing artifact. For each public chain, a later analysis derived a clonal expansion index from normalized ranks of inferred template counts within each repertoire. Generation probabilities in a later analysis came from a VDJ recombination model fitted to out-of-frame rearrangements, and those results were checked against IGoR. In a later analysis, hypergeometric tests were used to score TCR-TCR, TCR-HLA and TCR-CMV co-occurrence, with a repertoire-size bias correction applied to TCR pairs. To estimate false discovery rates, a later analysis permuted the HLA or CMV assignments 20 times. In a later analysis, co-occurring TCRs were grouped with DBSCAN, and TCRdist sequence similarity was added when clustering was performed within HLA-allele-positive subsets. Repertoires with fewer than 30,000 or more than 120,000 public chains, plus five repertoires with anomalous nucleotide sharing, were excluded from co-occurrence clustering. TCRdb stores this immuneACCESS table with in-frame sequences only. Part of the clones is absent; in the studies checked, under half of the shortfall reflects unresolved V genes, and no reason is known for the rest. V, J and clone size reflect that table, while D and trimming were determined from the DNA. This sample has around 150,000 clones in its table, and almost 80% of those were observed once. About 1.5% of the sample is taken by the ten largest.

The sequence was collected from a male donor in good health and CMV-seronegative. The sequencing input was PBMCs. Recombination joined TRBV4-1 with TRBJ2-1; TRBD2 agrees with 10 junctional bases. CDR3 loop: CASSQVGHKLAGEQFF. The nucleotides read TGCGCCAGCAGCCAAGTGGGCCACAAACTAGCGGGGGAGCAGTTCTTC.